The entry below describes one TCR beta chain. What it binds is unknown. This entry is derived from a study of cytomegalovirus exposure and HLA in healthy donors. Study as a whole: From HLA-typed donors, an early data release held 70 million to 100 million unique TCRs. General study points: CMV serostatus alone was available as immune exposure information.

PCR employed 60 Vbeta and 13 Jbeta primers. Profiling relied on immunoSEQ multiplex PCR, and the TCRdb table lists in-frame clones only, not all of them. Among roughly 110,000 clones, about 64% were seen once, and the ten largest hold about 2.8%. CDR1 is SEHNR and CDR2 is FQNEAQ in the germline V gene (reference sequence). V dropped 6 bases and J dropped 3; count of bases not matched to a gene: 5. There are 13 residues in the CDR3. This TCR came from a female donor in good health and CMV-seronegative. The V gene is TRBV7-9, the J gene TRBJ2-7, with TRBD1 matching 7 bases. Sequencing was done on a sample of PBMCs. CDR3 DNA: TGTGCCAGCAGTATCGCAGGGGGCTACGAGCAGTACTTC. This sequence encodes CASSIAGGYEQYF.